These 32 T cell receptor beta chains came from one sample sequenced in a study of T-cell memory formation after mild COVID-19. One entry per CDR3 protein, called by TCRdb with MiXCR from the 5' RACE reads. The data contain about 270,000 distinct CDR3 sequences, 16% of them singletons. Specimen: PBMCs or a T cell subset sorted from them (not recorded which). The receptors here all came from a man aged 18 to 30 who had mild COVID-19 (a few samples of this study predate the infection). Cell type and time point are not known.

V is TRBV7-2 and J is TRBJ1-1, with TRBD1 as a possible D gene (5 bases). Germline V gives CDR1 SGHTA, CDR2 FQGNSA. V shed 5 bases and J shed 2 bases, with 15 bases lying between them. This CDR3 has 15 amino acids. The CDR3 region has the DNA TGTGCCAGCAGCCTCAGGGACGGCGAAAACACTGAAGCTTTCTTT. Its protein is CASSLRDGENTEAFF. Complete variable domain (other parts from reference TRBV7-2 and TRBJ1-1): GAGVSQSPSNKVTEKGKDVELRCDPISGHTALYWYRQSLGQGLEFLIYFQGNSAPDKSGLPSDRFSAERTGGSVSTLTIQRTQQEDSAVYLCASSLRDGENTEAFFGQGTRLTVV.

A few counts support this clonotype. The chain has TRBV20-1 and TRBJ2-5, with 10 bases matching TRBD2. The germline gives CDR1 DFQATT, CDR2 SNEGSKA (reference sequence). The J segment lost 4 bases and the V segment lost 3 bases, leaving 11 bases of the junction unmatched. The CDR3 loop spans 16 amino acids. CDR3 nucleotide sequence: TGCAGTGCTAGTGAAGCGGGGGGGCCCAGCGGAGAGACCCAGTACTTC. Its translation is CSASEAGGPSGETQYF.

This clonotype was found a few times. The gene calls are TRBV29-1 and TRBJ1-2; D remains unclear. V was pared by 3 bases and J by 8 bases, with 13 bases between. CDR3 size: 12 residues. Germline CDR1 SQVTM, CDR2 ANQGSEA. In nucleotides, the CDR3 is TGCAGCGTTGATTCAGGAAGGCGAGGCTACACCTTC. Amino acid sequence: CSVDSGRRGYTF.

The chain combines TRBV5-6 with TRBJ2-3, with D tentatively TRBD2 (5 bases). The ends were cut back, 0 bases at V and 0 bases at J, with 11 bases in the middle. CDR3 length: 16 amino acids. The germline V gene encodes CDR1 SGHDT and CDR2 YYEEEE. The CDR3 coding sequence is TGTGCCAGCAGCTTGGCCGGGGATTCTAGCACAGATACGCAGTATTTT. Its translation is CASSLAGDSSTDTQYF.

The rearrangement uses TRBV10-3 and TRBJ2-7; tentative D call: TRBD2 (6 bases). Trimming took off 3 bases at V and 8 bases at J, with 11 bases between the two ends. Germline loops: CDR1 ENHRY, CDR2 SYGVKD. CDR3 length equals 12 residues. CDR3 region: CAISELGRKQYF. DNA for the CDR3: TGTGCCATCAGTGAACTAGGGAGGAAGCAGTACTTC.

The CDR3 loop is CASSDGKFEQFF. CDR3 nucleotide sequence: TGTGCCAGCAGCGACGGCAAGTTCGAGCAGTTCTTC. The rearrangement links TRBV7-8 to TRBJ2-1; the D is unclear. Trimming took 5 bases from V and 10 from J, leaving 12 bases between them. Germline V lookup: CDR1 SGHVS, CDR2 FQNEAQ. The CDR3 is 12 amino acids.

The table lists this clonotype with many counts. V usage is TRBV4-2 and J usage is TRBJ2-6; unclear D gene. V was trimmed by 0 bases and J by 4 bases, leaving 10 bases between them. This CDR3 spans 16 amino acids. Germline V gene data show CDR1 as LGHNA and CDR2 as YNFKEQ. Written as DNA, the CDR3 is TGTGCCAGCAGCCAAGATGAATCCGGAGGGGCCAACGTCCTGACTTTC. Protein product: CASSQDESGGANVLTF.

J is TRBJ1-4 and V is TRBV5-6; a weak D match, TRBD1 (5 bases). V was shortened by 4 bases and J by 0 bases, with 13 bases between the two germline ends. Germline V gene lookup returns CDR1 SGHDT and CDR2 YYEEEE. The CDR3 consists of 16 residues. CDR3 sequence (DNA): TGTGCCAGCAGCGCTTACAGGCTTTCAACTAATGAAAAACTGTTTTTT. The encoded protein is CASSAYRLSTNEKLFF. Looking up the rest from reference TRBV5-6 and TRBJ1-4 gives the full variable domain: DAGVTQSPTHLIKTRGQQVTLRCSPKSGHDTVSWYQQALGQGPQFIFQYYEEEERQRGNFPDRFSGHQFPNYSSELNVNALLLGDSALYLCASSAYRLSTNEKLFFGSGTQLSVL.

The chain couples TRBV5-1 to TRBJ2-7; 12 positions agree with TRBD2. This CDR3 region has 13 residues. Per germline, CDR1 SGHRS and CDR2 YFSETQ. Trimming removed 5 bases from V and 7 bases from J; junction bases left unmatched: 4. The CDR3 reads CASRTSGGEEQYF. DNA of the CDR3: TGCGCCAGCAGGACTAGCGGGGGCGAAGAGCAGTACTTC.

This clonotype came up a few times. The V call is TRBV6-5, the J call TRBJ1-1, with 7 bases identical to TRBD1. CDR3 length equals 16 residues. Germline V gene data show CDR1 as MNHEY and CDR2 as SVGAGI. V trimming: 6 bases; J trimming: 1 base; junction bases outside the gene matches: 11. The DNA for the CDR3 is TGTGCCAGCAGCTCTCAGAGGGGGCGGGGGAACACTGAAGCTTTCTTT. This encodes CASSSQRGRGNTEAFF.

The rearrangement links TRBV2 to TRBJ2-7; TRBD1 matches at 7 bases. From germline, CDR1 is SNHLY and CDR2 FYNNEI. Trimming removed 9 bases from V and 4 bases from J; junction bases left unmatched: 15. The CDR3 is 15 residues long. CDR3 amino acids: CASCTGAILPYEQYV. In DNA form, the CDR3 reads TGTGCCAGTTGTACAGGGGCCATCCTACCTTACGAGCAGTACGTC.

The rearrangement links TRBV7-9 to TRBJ2-7; D is uncertain. CDR1 and CDR2 from the germline V gene are SEHNR and FQNEAQ (reference sequence). The CDR3 extends over 15 amino acids. V was shortened by 5 bases and J by 0 bases, with 14 bases between the two germline ends. The CDR3 spells CASSPSTKSSYEQYV. The CDR3 coding sequence is TGTGCCAGCAGCCCCTCGACCAAGAGCTCCTACGAGCAGTACGTC.

The chain is built from TRBV6-2 or TRBV6-3 and TRBJ2-3; TRBD1 aligns across 10 bases. Germline V gives CDR1 MNHEY, CDR2 SVGEGT. V lost 7 bases to trimming and J lost 4 bases; unmatched junction nucleotides: 11. This CDR3 spans 16 amino acids. The CDR3 loop reads CASKTRTGGSPDTQYF. CDR3 bases: TGTGCCAGCAAAACGAGGACAGGGGGAAGTCCAGATACGCAGTATTTT.

The V gene is TRBV20-1, the J gene TRBJ1-5; no firm D call. Germline CDR1 reads DFQATT; CDR2 reads SNEGSKA (reference sequence). The V gene lost 6 bases and the J gene lost 0 bases, with 15 bases spanning the gap. CDR3 size: 15 residues. Here the CDR3 DNA reads TGCAGTGCCACGGCCCCGCGCTTTAGCAATCAGCCCCAGCATTTT. Protein: CSATAPRFSNQPQHF.

This clonotype has ten or more counts. The rearrangement links TRBV11-2 to TRBJ2-3, with D perhaps given as TRBD1 or TRBD2 (5 bases each). Trimming stripped 5 bases from V and 5 bases from J, with 11 bases between. Germline loops: CDR1 SGHAT, CDR2 FQNNGV. This CDR3 is 13 amino acids long. The chain's CDR3 is CASSLRGGDTQYF. CDR3 in DNA: TGTGCCAGCAGCCTCCGGGGCGGAGATACGCAGTATTTT.

The chain has TRBV6-5 and TRBJ2-1; either TRBD1 or TRBD2 may fit D (5 bases each). Germline CDR1 reads MNHEY; CDR2 reads SVGAGI. CDR3 length equals 14 residues. Trimming left V 9 bases short and J 5 bases short, with 17 bases between. The CDR3 here is CASTGTKDDNEQFF. The CDR3 DNA follows: TGTGCCAGTACCGGGACCAAGGACGACAATGAGCAGTTCTTC.

The rearrangement links TRBV7-9 to TRBJ2-5; TRBD1 matches at 9 bases. CDR1 and CDR2 (germline): SEHNR, FQNEAQ (reference sequence). The CDR3 extends over 15 amino acids. Germline trimming cut 5 bases from V and 5 bases from J; bases unmatched to any gene: 9. CDR3 residues: CASSNPWTGAETQYF. CDR3 nucleotides: TGTGCCAGCAGCAACCCATGGACAGGGGCCGAGACCCAGTACTTC.

The J gene is TRBJ2-7, the V gene TRBV2, with unresolved D. Germline assignment: CDR1 SNHLY and CDR2 FYNNEI. This CDR3 is 13 amino acids long. V lost 8 bases and J 3 bases, leaving 14 bases between the germline ends. This CDR3 is CASCRLGYYEQYV. CDR3 bases: TGTGCCAGCTGCCGCCTGGGGTACTACGAGCAGTACGTC.

This clonotype turned up a few times. CDR3 protein: CASSSSRDSYGYTF. The CDR3 DNA sequence: TGTGCCAGCAGTTCTTCACGAGACAGTTATGGCTACACCTTC. The V call is TRBV6-2 or TRBV6-3, the J call TRBJ1-2; possibly TRBD1 for D (5 bases). The V gene lost 4 bases and the J gene lost 5 bases, with 14 bases spanning the gap. The CDR3 runs to 14 residues. Germline lookup yields CDR1 MNHEY and CDR2 SVGEGT.

This clonotype was picked up many times. The rearrangement links TRBV7-8 to TRBJ2-2; possibly TRBD1 for D (6 bases). From germline, CDR1 is SGHVS and CDR2 FQNEAQ. V dropped 0 bases and J dropped 1 base, with 9 bases sitting between them. The CDR3 totals 16 residues. The DNA of the CDR3 is TGTGCCAGCAGCTTAGCAGGGGGAAGGAACACCGGGGAGCTGTTTTTT. As protein: CASSLAGGRNTGELFF.

This chain links TRBV2 with TRBJ2-7, with D possibly called TRBD1 or TRBD2 (5 bases each). V lost 5 bases, J lost 3 bases, and 17 bases lay in between. There are 15 residues in the CDR3. CDR1 is SNHLY, CDR2 FYNNEI, per germline. CDR3 nucleotides: TGTGCCAGCAGTTATACCTCATGGGGGTACTACGAGCAGTACGTC. This codes for CASSYTSWGYYEQYV.

This clonotype was seen ten or more times. The chain employs TRBV12-3 or TRBV12-4 and TRBJ1-2; D is unclear. V gave up 5 bases and J gave up 3 bases, with 4 bases separating them. This CDR3 comprises 11 residues. The CDR3: CASSQDYGYTF. CDR3 sequence (DNA): TGTGCCAGCAGTCAAGACTATGGCTACACCTTC.

The chain couples TRBV7-6 to TRBJ2-5; D not certain. There are 12 residues in the CDR3. Germline V lookup: CDR1 SGHVS, CDR2 FNYEAQ. V lost 5 bases, J lost 5 bases, and 9 bases lay in between. In DNA, the CDR3 is TGTGCCAGCAGCCGTAGCCGCGAGACCCAGTACTTC. Protein product: CASSRSRETQYF.

The chain carries TRBV4-2 and TRBJ2-1; the D call may be TRBD1 or TRBD2 (5 bases each). V lost 4 bases and J lost 7, with 20 bases in between. CDR1 is LGHNA and CDR2 is YNFKEQ in the germline V gene. This CDR3 is 16 amino acids long. CDR3 sequence: CASSRRRSMGDNEQFF. The CDR3 DNA reads as TGTGCCAGCAGCCGTCGCCGGTCTATGGGGGATAATGAGCAGTTCTTC.

This clonotype was detected ten times or more. This chain joins TRBV7-8 and TRBJ2-7; weak D call: TRBD2 (6 bases). CDR3 length equals 12 residues. Germline assignment: CDR1 SGHVS and CDR2 FQNEAQ. Trimming cost V 5 bases and J 5 bases, with 10 bases left between them. For the CDR3, the DNA is TGTGCCAGCAGCCCGACGGGGGACGAGCAGTACGTC. This encodes CASSPTGDEQYV.

This clonotype has only a few counts. The gene calls are TRBV9 and TRBJ1-1; D not resolved. Trimming took off 1 base at V and 5 bases at J, with 9 bases between the two ends. The germline gives CDR1 SGDLS, CDR2 YYNGEE. The CDR3 is made up of 13 amino acids. CDR3 in amino acids: CASSVIEGTEAFF. CDR3 in DNA: TGTGCCAGCAGCGTAATTGAGGGAACTGAAGCTTTCTTT. Variable domain in full (rest from reference TRBV9 and TRBJ1-1): DSGVTQTPKHLITATGQRVTLRCSPRSGDLSVYWYQQSLDQGLQFLIQYYNGEERAKGNILERFSAQQFPDLHSELNLSSLELGDSALYFCASSVIEGTEAFFGQGTRLTVV.

The chain is built from TRBV6-1 and TRBJ1-5, with 7 bases fitting TRBD1. The junction had 15 bases not matched to a gene; V was cut back by 8 bases and J by 2 bases. The CDR3 runs 17 residues. The germline V gene encodes CDR1 MNHNS and CDR2 SASEGT. The CDR3 here is CASLTLRGGRGNQPQHF. CDR3 coding DNA: TGTGCCAGCCTAACCCTCAGGGGGGGCAGAGGCAATCAGCCCCAGCATTTT.

This clonotype was found many times. The chain recombines TRBV2 with TRBJ1-1; perhaps TRBD1 as D (6 bases). This CDR3 has 11 amino acids. Germline CDR1 is SNHLY and CDR2 is FYNNEI. The ends were cut back, 5 bases at V and 8 bases at J, with 9 bases in the middle. The CDR3 is CASSYDREAFF. The CDR3, as DNA: TGTGCCAGCAGTTACGACAGGGAAGCTTTCTTT. The variable domain in full, with the rest retrieved from reference TRBV2 and TRBJ1-1, is EPEVTQTPSHQVTQMGQEVILRCVPISNHLYFYWYRQILGQKVEFLVSFYNNEISEKSEIFDDQFSVERPDGSNFTLKIRSTKLEDSAMYFCASSYDREAFFGQGTRLTVV.

A few counts support this clonotype. The V call is TRBV7-2, the J call TRBJ2-1, with TRBD2 identical over 11 bases. Germline CDR1 reads SGHTA; CDR2 reads FQGNSA. CDR3 length: 16 residues. The junction had 13 bases not matched to a gene; V was cut back by 5 bases and J by 10 bases. The DNA of the CDR3 is TGTGCCAGCAGCGGGCCGGGACTAGCGGTGTACGGAGAGCAGTTCTTC. Translation: CASSGPGLAVYGEQFF. The variable domain in full, with the rest retrieved from reference TRBV7-2 and TRBJ2-1, is GAGVSQSPSNKVTEKGKDVELRCDPISGHTALYWYRQSLGQGLEFLIYFQGNSAPDKSGLPSDRFSAERTGGSVSTLTIQRTQQEDSAVYLCASSGPGLAVYGEQFFGPGTRLTVL.

This clonotype has at least ten counts. This chain connects TRBV5-1 to TRBJ2-3; 7 bases fit TRBD2. The V gene end was trimmed by 0 bases and the J gene end by 3 bases; junction bases not matched to a gene: 7. CDR3 length: 16 amino acids. Germline V gene sequence: CDR1 SGHRS, CDR2 YFSETQ. The CDR3 nucleotides read TGCGCCAGCAGCTTGGCTCCGGGGGGAGATACAGATACGCAGTATTTT. Encoded protein: CASSLAPGGDTDTQYF. Full variable domain (rest looked up from reference TRBV5-1 and TRBJ2-3): KAGVTQTPRYLIKTRGQQVTLSCSPISGHRSVSWYQQTPGQGLQFLFEYFSETQRNKGNFPGRFSGRQFSNSRSEMNVSTLELGDSALYLCASSLAPGGDTDTQYFGPGTRLTVL.

This clonotype was seen only a few times. The chain is built from TRBV19 and TRBJ1-6; D is unclear. In germline, CDR1 is LNHDA, CDR2 SQIVND (reference sequence). With 3 bases removed from V and 5 bases from J, the gap between germline ends came to 5 bases. This CDR3 contains 13 residues. DNA for the CDR3: TGTGCCAGTAGTATGACGGATAATTCACCCCTCCACTTT. Its protein is CASSMTDNSPLHF.

The gene calls are TRBV7-8 and TRBJ1-3; no firm D call. Germline values: CDR1 SGHVS, CDR2 FQNEAQ. The CDR3 extends over 15 amino acids. V was shortened by 7 bases and J by 0 bases, with 13 bases between the two germline ends. DNA of the CDR3: TGTGCCAGCACCTCCCAGACCTCCTCTGGAAACACCATATATTTT. Translating it yields CASTSQTSSGNTIYF.